This T cell receptor (beta chain) was obtained from a study of blood T cell repertoires in COVID-19. Sequenced by immunoSEQ multiplex PCR; TCRdb stores in-frame clones only, minus some. The sample consists of about 180,000 clones, roughly 88% of them appearing once. Germline values: CDR1 MNHEY, CDR2 SVGAGI. The CDR3 is 15 amino acids. Trimming took 8 bases from V and 3 from J; bases not matched to a gene: 8. V gene TRBV6-5 combines with J gene TRBJ2-2, with TRBD1 identical over 8 bases. The origin of this receptor is a woman older than 75 with acute or convalescent COVID-19. The sequencing input was peripheral blood. In DNA, the CDR3 is TGTGCCAGCGACCCCGGGACAGGCTACACCGGGGAGCTGTTTTTT. It yields the protein CASDPGTGYTGELFF.